This T cell receptor (beta chain) was recorded in a study of blood T cells in healthy people across ages. Trimming removed 4 bases from V and 4 bases from J, with 13 bases in between. CDR3 length equals 14 residues. Germline loops: CDR1 SGHTA, CDR2 FQGNSA. PCR was performed a second time for 7 to 11 cycles using a sample-barcoded 5' primer and a J-beta primer mix. A single record per CDR3 protein comes from TCRdb applying MiXCR to the 5' RACE reads. This table holds just over 800,000 distinct CDR3 sequences, about 59% found once. Sequenced input: blood. The rearrangement uses TRBV7-2 and TRBJ2-5; no clear D. The source of this sequence is a man aged 30-40 years in good health. DNA for the CDR3: TGTGCCAGCAGCTCAAGGACCCCTACAGAGACCCAGTACTTC. Encoded protein: CASSSRTPTETQYF.